These T cell receptor beta chains were read from a single sample in a study of vaccination effects on CD4 cells after COVID-19. Using immunoSEQ multiplex PCR, the repertoire was profiled, and TCRdb retains in-frame clones only, with some absent. The repertoire holds some 50,000 clones, with approximately 74% as singletons. What these receptors recognize is not known. Material: CD4+ T cells from PBMCs cultured without peptide, obtained before COVID-19 vaccination. Source of these receptors: a human donor who had a prior SARS-CoV-2 infection. Each CDR3 is given with its conserved first and last residue. The D gene is left open where the match is weak. The size field is filled for only some rows; it gives once, few, many or a size class.

CDR3aa: CASSPRQGYEQYF
CDR3nt: TGTGCCAGCAGCCCGCGACAGGGCTACGAGCAGTACTTC
v_gene: TRBV9
j_gene: TRBJ2-7
abundance: few
d_gene: TRBD1

CDR3aa: CASSYKGFGQYF
CDR3nt: TGTGCCAGCAGCTACAAGGGATTTGGGCAGTACTTC
v_gene: TRBV7-9
j_gene: TRBJ2-7
abundance: NA
d_gene: NA

CDR3aa: CASSQTSGRFADTQYF
CDR3nt: TGTGCCAGCAGCCAGACTAGCGGGAGGTTTGCAGATACGCAGTATTTT
v_gene: TRBV11-2
j_gene: TRBJ2-3
abundance: NA
d_gene: TRBD2

CDR3aa: CASSPRDRGPVSEKLFF
CDR3nt: TGCGCCAGCAGCCCCCGGGACAGGGGGCCGGTGAGTGAAAAACTGTTTTTT
v_gene: TRBV4-1
j_gene: TRBJ1-4
abundance: few
d_gene: TRBD1

CDR3aa: CASRNPSTDTQYF
CDR3nt: TGTGCCAGCAGGAATCCTAGCACAGATACGCAGTATTTT
v_gene: TRBV6-5
j_gene: TRBJ2-3
abundance: NA
d_gene: NA

CDR3aa: CASSASGTSNLNEQFF
CDR3nt: TGTGCCAGCAGCGCGAGCGGGACTAGCAATCTCAATGAGCAGTTCTTC
v_gene: TRBV7-3
j_gene: TRBJ2-1
abundance: NA
d_gene: TRBD2

CDR3aa: CASSLVGYTDTQYF
CDR3nt: TGTGCCAGCAGCTTAGTGGGCTACACAGATACGCAGTATTTT
v_gene: TRBV7-2
j_gene: TRBJ2-3
abundance: NA
d_gene: NA

CDR3aa: CASSQAGGLLYEQFF
CDR3nt: TGCGCCAGCAGCCAAGCGGGGGGGCTTTTATATGAGCAGTTCTTC
v_gene: TRBV4-1
j_gene: TRBJ2-1
abundance: once
d_gene: TRBD2

CDR3aa: CSVTSGSSYNEQFF
CDR3nt: TGCAGCGTTACTAGCGGGAGCTCCTACAATGAGCAGTTCTTC
v_gene: TRBV29-1
j_gene: TRBJ2-1
abundance: NA
d_gene: TRBD2

CDR3aa: CASSLGSRTGETQYF
CDR3nt: TGTGCCAGCAGCTTAGGATCTAGAACAGGAGAGACCCAGTACTTC
v_gene: TRBV7-2
j_gene: TRBJ2-5
abundance: NA
d_gene: NA

CDR3aa: CASSRQGSGEQFF
CDR3nt: TGTGCCAGTAGTAGACAGGGAAGCGGCGAGCAGTTCTTC
v_gene: TRBV19
j_gene: TRBJ2-1
abundance: NA
d_gene: TRBD1

CDR3aa: CASSQVGVGGYNNEQFF
CDR3nt: TGTGCCAGCAGCCAAGTCGGGGTTGGCGGGTATAACAATGAGCAGTTCTTC
v_gene: TRBV14
j_gene: TRBJ2-1
abundance: NA
d_gene: NA

CDR3aa: CASSLVLADNEQFF
CDR3nt: TGTGCCAGCAGCTTAGTACTAGCGGACAATGAGCAGTTCTTC
v_gene: TRBV7-2
j_gene: TRBJ2-1
abundance: NA
d_gene: TRBD2

CDR3aa: CAWSVSGVEAGELFF
CDR3nt: TGTGCCTGGAGTGTATCAGGGGTGGAGGCCGGGGAGCTGTTTTTT
v_gene: TRBV30
j_gene: TRBJ2-2
abundance: NA
d_gene: NA

CDR3aa: CASSAEGGDTGELFF
CDR3nt: TGTGCCAGCAGTGCCGAGGGAGGAGACACCGGGGAGCTGTTTTTT
v_gene: TRBV6-4
j_gene: TRBJ2-2
abundance: few
d_gene: NA